The 16 T cell receptor beta chains in this list originate from one sample, sequenced in a study of T cells in Graves' hyperthyroidism and ophthalmopathy. It was RNA transcripts that yielded the amplified TCR beta CDR3 regions. First-round RT-PCR with HTBI primers amplified the TCR CDR3 region. TCRdb re-derived calls from the multiplex PCR reads in MiXCR, one entry per CDR3 protein. The data contain hundreds of thousands of distinct CDR3 sequences, around 24% of them seen just once; the ten biggest clones take up around 11%. Input material: blood. These receptors all stem from a woman in her thirties with Graves' ophthalmopathy.

V is TRBV6-1 and J is TRBJ1-5; D is possibly TRBD1 (6 bases). The CDR3 loop spans 16 amino acids. V was shortened by 3 bases and J by 0 bases, with 12 bases between the two germline ends. Germline V lookup: CDR1 MNHNS, CDR2 SASEGT. The CDR3 spells CASSEGRGYSNQPQHF. The DNA of the CDR3 is TGTGCCAGCAGTGAGGGCAGGGGATATAGCAATCAGCCCCAGCATTTT.

This clonotype was counted a few times. The chain is built from TRBV20-1 and TRBJ2-7, with 9 bases fitting TRBD2. With 2 bases clipped from V and 6 bases from J, the junction kept 11 bases outside the gene matches. The germline gives CDR1 DFQATT, CDR2 SNEGSKA (reference sequence). The CDR3 length is 15 residues. CDR3: CSARWLAGLPSEQYF. The CDR3 nucleotides read TGCAGTGCTAGATGGCTAGCGGGACTCCCTAGCGAGCAGTACTTC.

This clonotype was counted ten times or more. The J gene is TRBJ2-2, the V gene TRBV14; D is uncertain. The CDR3 runs 14 residues. Deletions cut 1 base from V and 1 base from J, with 4 bases between. Germline V lookup: CDR1 SGHDN, CDR2 FVKESK. DNA for the CDR3: TGTGCCAGCAGCCAAGTCCAGAACACCGGGGAGCTGTTTTTT. Translating it yields CASSQVQNTGELFF. The entire variable domain, with the rest obtained from reference TRBV14 and TRBJ2-2, is as follows: EAGVTQFPSHSVIEKGQTVTLRCDPISGHDNLYWYRRVMGKEIKFLLHFVKESKQDESGMPNNRFLAERTGGTYSTLKVQPAELEDSGVYFCASSQVQNTGELFFGEGSRLTVL.

The J gene is TRBJ2-7, the V gene TRBV12-5; 13 bases align to TRBD2. This CDR3 has 20 amino acids. The V gene end was trimmed by 6 bases and the J gene end by 2 bases; junction bases not matched to a gene: 19. The germline gives CDR1 LGHNT, CDR2 FRNRAP. This CDR3 is CASGLQPLAGGPLETYEQYF. Here the CDR3 DNA reads TGTGCTAGTGGCCTACAACCACTAGCGGGAGGGCCTTTAGAGACCTACGAGCAGTACTTC.

In this sample, this clonotype turned up many times. The chain recombines TRBV28 with TRBJ1-1, with D possibly being TRBD1 (5 bases). The CDR3 is 14 residues long. Germline values: CDR1 MDHEN, CDR2 SYDVKM. V dropped 5 bases and J dropped 1 base, with 11 bases sitting between them. The CDR3 is CASSTPQGNTEAFF. The CDR3 DNA reads as TGTGCCAGCAGTACCCCCCAGGGGAACACTGAAGCTTTCTTT.

The chain joins TRBV12-3 or TRBV12-4 to TRBJ1-1, with 10 bases matching TRBD1. J was trimmed by 5 bases and V by 6 bases; bases with no gene match: 6. The length of the CDR3 is 14 residues. The CDR3 DNA sequence: TGTGCCAGCAGCACGGACAGGGGGTGGACTGAAGCTTTCTTT. Translated, it gives CASSTDRGWTEAFF.

The chain combines TRBV2 with TRBJ2-1; D gene uncertain. This CDR3 has 14 amino acids. Between the trimmed V and J ends, which lost 7 bases and 2 bases, there was a span of 12 bases. Germline values: CDR1 SNHLY, CDR2 FYNNEI. DNA of the CDR3: TGTGCCAGCAACCCGACACCGACCTACAATGAGCAGTTCTTC. Amino acids: CASNPTPTYNEQFF.

The table lists this clonotype with a few counts. In DNA form, the CDR3 reads TGCAGTGCGATAGCGGGGGACCCCCAAGAGACCCAGTACTTC. Its translation is CSAIAGDPQETQYF. The J gene is TRBJ2-5, the V gene TRBV20-1; 9 bases line up with TRBD2. The germline V gene has CDR1 DFQATT and CDR2 SNEGSKA (reference sequence). V gave up 6 bases and J gave up 1 base; unmatched junction bases: 6. The CDR3 loop spans 14 amino acids.

With regard to this clonotype: An end of the junction differs from the germline gene, which may be a read error. For the CDR3, the DNA is TGTGCCAGCAGTTATAAACTCAGCAGACCGAACGCTGAAGCTTTCTTT. Amino acid sequence: CASSYKLSRPNAEAFF. This sequence joins TRBV6-5 and TRBJ1-1; unclear D gene. Germline values: CDR1 MNHEY, CDR2 SVGAGI. The CDR3 totals 16 residues.

This clonotype was counted many times. The chain links TRBV19 to TRBJ1-2, with 7 bases identical to TRBD1. Per germline, CDR1 LNHDA and CDR2 SQIVND (reference sequence). Germline trimming cut 5 bases from V and 3 bases from J; bases unmatched to any gene: 6. The CDR3 length is 14 residues. CDR3 DNA sequence: TGTGCCAGTAGTCCGACAGGGATTGACTATGGCTACACCTTC. This codes for CASSPTGIDYGYTF.

This clonotype was observed a few times. The V call is TRBV6-2 or TRBV6-3, the J call TRBJ2-2, with D unclear. The CDR3 extends over 11 amino acids. In germline, CDR1 is MNHEY, CDR2 SVGEGT. V lost 8 bases and J lost 7, with 8 bases in between. This CDR3 reads CASSRDGELFF. The CDR3 nucleotides read TGTGCCAGCTCTCGAGACGGGGAGCTGTTTTTT.

This clonotype was counted many times. This chain links TRBV6-1 with TRBJ1-3, with D tentatively TRBD1 (5 bases). This CDR3 has 12 residues. Looked up from germline, CDR1 is MNHNS and CDR2 is SASEGT. V was shortened by 6 bases and J by 4 bases, with 7 bases between the two germline ends. The CDR3 coding sequence is TGTGCCAGCAGGGACATCGGAAACACCATATATTTT. It encodes CASRDIGNTIYF.

This clonotype was recorded many times. This sequence joins TRBV4-1 and TRBJ1-1, with 7 bases aligning to TRBD1. Germline CDR1 and CDR2: MGHRA and YSYEKL. With 3 bases clipped from V and 4 bases from J, the junction kept 11 bases outside the gene matches. This CDR3 has 16 residues. The CDR3: CASSHDRGQNPTEAFF. Here the CDR3 DNA reads TGCGCCAGCAGCCATGATCGGGGACAGAACCCCACTGAAGCTTTCTTT.

The gene calls are TRBV12-3 or TRBV12-4 and TRBJ2-5; D not resolved. The CDR3 sequence is 13 residues long. V was shortened by 6 bases and J by 5 bases, with 13 bases between the two germline ends. CDR3: CASSWVSWETQYF. CDR3 in DNA: TGTGCCAGCAGCTGGGTGTCCTGGGAGACCCAGTACTTC.

The gene calls are TRBV18 and TRBJ2-7; 9 bases fit TRBD1. There are 16 residues in the CDR3. CDR1 KGHSH and CDR2 LQKENI come from the germline V gene. The trim removed 0 bases at V and 2 bases at J, leaving 5 bases unmatched. The CDR3 loop is CASSPPAGQGAYEQYF. The DNA of the CDR3 is TGTGCCAGCTCACCACCTGCGGGACAGGGAGCCTACGAGCAGTACTTC.

The chain uses TRBV4-1 and TRBJ1-2, with D possibly TRBD1 on 6 matching bases. Per germline, CDR1 MGHRA and CDR2 YSYEKL. The CDR3 is 15 amino acids. With 0 bases removed from V and 2 bases from J, the gap between germline ends came to 10 bases. The CDR3 nucleotides read TGCGCCAGCAGCCAAGATGACCAGGGGAACTATGGCTACACCTTC. Protein sequence: CASSQDDQGNYGYTF.